This paragraph reports one TCR beta chain. As yet, its antigen is unknown. The data originate from a study of T cells in localized non-small cell lung cancer. Libraries were prepared by immunoSEQ multiplex PCR; TCRdb keeps only in-frame clonotypes and omits some of them. This table has 25,000 to 35,000 clones, approximately 86% appearing once. Germline assignment: CDR1 SGDLS and CDR2 YYNGEE. The CDR3 consists of 15 residues. The V end was cut by 4 bases, the J end by 1 base, with 14 bases between. Study observations and caveats: Longer survival (overall) was linked to higher T cell density in blood. It was uninvolved adjacent lung that showed the highest T cell clonality, exceeding tumor. The study sequenced only one region of the tumor. As a result, intratumor heterogeneity could not be excluded and remains possible. When the top 100 tumor clones were examined, a median approximately 62 of them also appeared in the adjacent lung, which was paired and uninvolved.

The V call is TRBV9, the J call TRBJ1-1; D perhaps matches TRBD1 (5 bases). The sequence came from a woman aged 35 to 75 with stage III lung adenocarcinoma. This specimen consisted of peripheral blood mononuclear cells, obtained before any cancer treatment. The CDR3 here is CASSPFGTANTEAFF. In nucleotides, the CDR3 is TGTGCCAGCAGCCCGTTTGGGACGGCGAACACTGAAGCTTTCTTT.